Below, 3 T cell receptor beta chains from the same sample are listed, as sequenced in a study of blood T cell repertoires in COVID-19. The data were produced by immunoSEQ multiplex PCR, yet TCRdb's version contains in-frame clones alone and is incomplete. The data contain fewer than 200,000 clones, just under 80% of them singletons. The sequencing input was peripheral blood. The origin of the receptors is a man between 65 and 85 years old with active or convalescent COVID-19.

This clone was picked up a small number of times. The chain couples TRBV5-1 to TRBJ2-1; 10 nucleotides line up with TRBD2. The CDR3 covers 17 residues. V was clipped by 0 bases and J by 3 bases; unmatched bases: 6. CDR1 and CDR2 from the germline V gene are SGHRS and YFSETQ. CDR3 sequence (DNA): TGCGCCAGCAGCTTGGTCCCGGGACTAGCGAACTACAATGAGCAGTTCTTC. Translated: CASSLVPGLANYNEQFF.

This chain uses TRBV18 with TRBJ1-1; 8 bases align to TRBD1. This CDR3 spans 14 amino acids. V lost 4 bases, J lost 1 base, and 2 bases stayed unmatched. Germline CDR1 reads KGHSH; CDR2 reads LQKENI. The CDR3 loop reads CASSLTGENTEAFF. CDR3 DNA sequence: TGTGCCAGCTCACTGACAGGGGAGAACACTGAAGCTTTCTTT.

The rearrangement uses TRBV27 and TRBJ2-5; TRBD1 might be the D (6 bases). CDR1 is MNHEY, CDR2 SMNVEV, per germline (reference sequence). V was pared by 3 bases and J by 1 base, with 27 bases between. This CDR3 spans 20 amino acids. This chain's CDR3 is CASSFGTTVRRGCSQETQYF. The CDR3 DNA is TGTGCCAGCAGTTTCGGGACAACGGTCCGAAGGGGTTGTAGCCAAGAGACCCAGTACTTC.